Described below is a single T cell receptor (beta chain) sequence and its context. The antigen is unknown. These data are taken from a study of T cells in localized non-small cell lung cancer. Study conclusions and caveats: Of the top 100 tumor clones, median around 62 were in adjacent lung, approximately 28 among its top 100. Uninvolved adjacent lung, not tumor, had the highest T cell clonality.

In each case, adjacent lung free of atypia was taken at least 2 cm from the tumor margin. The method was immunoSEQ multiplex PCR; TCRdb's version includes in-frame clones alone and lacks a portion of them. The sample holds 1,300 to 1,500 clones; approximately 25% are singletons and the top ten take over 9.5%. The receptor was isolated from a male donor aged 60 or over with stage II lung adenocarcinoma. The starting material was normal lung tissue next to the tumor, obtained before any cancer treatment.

The CDR3 loop reads CASLEVPGELFF. The CDR3 bases are TGTGCCAGCCTTGAGGTACCCGGGGAGCTGTTTTTT. The chain links TRBV10-3 to TRBJ2-2; no definite D call. Trimming took off 10 bases at V and 6 bases at J, with 12 bases between the two ends. Germline V gene lookup returns CDR1 ENHRY and CDR2 SYGVKD. The CDR3 totals 12 residues.